The 14 T cell receptor beta chains presented below share a single source sample, sequenced in a study of T cell changes during pregnancy in multiple sclerosis. Measured with immunoSEQ multiplex PCR; TCRdb has only the in-frame clones, and not every one. The sample comprises 35,000 to 45,000 clones, roughly nine tenths of which are singletons, and 0.58% rests with the top ten. Sequencing was performed on CD4+ T cells from peripheral blood mononuclear cells, taken in the first trimester of pregnancy. Receptors originate from a female donor with multiple sclerosis, enrolled in a pregnancy study.

The chain links TRBV19 to TRBJ1-1; no definite D call. The CDR3 covers 16 residues. Germline CDR1 LNHDA, CDR2 SQIVND (reference sequence). V lost 3 bases to trimming and J lost 4 bases, with 18 bases between them. For the CDR3, the DNA is TGTGCCAGTAGTATCGGCCAATCGCTAGGAAGCACTGAAGCTTTCTTT. Its protein product is CASSIGQSLGSTEAFF.

The V gene is TRBV19, the J gene TRBJ2-3; TRBD2 agrees at 11 bases. The germline V gene encodes CDR1 LNHDA and CDR2 SQIVND (reference sequence). The CDR3 is 17 residues long. V was clipped by 3 bases and J by 1 base; unmatched bases: 6. CDR3 sequence: CASSIVVAGGGTDTQYF. The CDR3 DNA reads TGTGCCAGTAGTATTGTAGTAGCGGGAGGGGGCACAGATACGCAGTATTTT. Supplemented by reference TRBV19 and TRBJ2-3, the full variable domain reads DGGITQSPKYLFRKEGQNVTLSCEQNLNHDAMYWYRQDPGQGLRLIYYSQIVNDFQKGDIAEGYSVSREKKESFPLTVTSAQKNPTAFYLCASSIVVAGGGTDTQYFGPGTRLTVL.

The chain combines TRBV4-1 with TRBJ2-1; TRBD2 matches 13 bases. Looked up from germline, CDR1 is MGHRA and CDR2 is YSYEKL. The length of the CDR3 is 17 residues. Germline trimming cut 3 bases from V and 6 bases from J; bases unmatched to any gene: 8. DNA for the CDR3: TGCGCCAGCAGCCAGGGGACTAGCGGGGCAGGAGGCAATGAGCAGTTCTTC. This translates into CASSQGTSGAGGNEQFF.

This clone was observed a few times. V is TRBV30 and J is TRBJ2-5, with 8 positions matching TRBD2. The trim removed 6 bases at V and 2 bases at J, leaving 5 bases unmatched. Germline V gene lookup returns CDR1 GTSNPN and CDR2 SVGIG (reference sequence). The CDR3 has 13 residues. The CDR3 loop reads CACTGLEQETQYF. The CDR3 nucleotides are TGTGCCTGCACGGGACTAGAGCAAGAGACCCAGTACTTC.

The V and J genes are TRBV27 and TRBJ2-1, with 10 positions matching TRBD2. Trimming cost V 3 bases and J 1 base; bases outside gene matches: 6. Germline CDR1 MNHEY, CDR2 SMNVEV (reference sequence). The CDR3 runs to 17 residues. In DNA, the CDR3 is TGTGCCAGCAGTTTCCCACCTAGCGGGAGATCCTACAATGAGCAGTTCTTC. Its protein product is CASSFPPSGRSYNEQFF.

This sequence joins TRBV18 and TRBJ2-3; D not resolved. Trimming removed 1 base from V and 2 bases from J, with 10 bases in between. Germline loops: CDR1 KGHSH, CDR2 LQKENI. The CDR3 runs to 15 residues. The CDR3 DNA sequence: TGTGCCAGCTCACCACAGAATACGGTCACAGATACGCAGTATTTT. Translated, it gives CASSPQNTVTDTQYF.

The DNA for the CDR3 is TGCGCCAGCAGCTTGGTGGGGGACAGGGGAGAGACCCAGTACTTC. It translates to CASSLVGDRGETQYF. The chain couples TRBV5-1 to TRBJ2-5, with 10 bases that match TRBD1. CDR1 is SGHRS and CDR2 is YFSETQ in the germline V gene. The CDR3 length is 15 residues. Losses at the gene ends were 0 bases for V and 4 bases for J; bases not matched to a gene: 3.

This clone was recorded only once. The genes are TRBV18 and TRBJ2-7, with 13 bases identical to TRBD2. There are 15 residues in the CDR3. Germline trimming cut 2 bases from V and 7 bases from J; bases unmatched to any gene: 5. The germline V gene encodes CDR1 KGHSH and CDR2 LQKENI. The CDR3 loop reads CASSPGLAGVHEQYF. The CDR3, as DNA: TGTGCCAGCTCACCAGGACTAGCGGGAGTTCATGAGCAGTACTTC. Variable domain in full (rest from reference TRBV18 and TRBJ2-7): NAGVMQNPRHLVRRRGQEARLRCSPMKGHSHVYWYRQLPEEGLKFMVYLQKENIIDESGMPKERFSAEFPKEGPSILRIQQVVRGDSAAYFCASSPGLAGVHEQYFGPGTRLTVT.

The chain is built from TRBV10-3 and TRBJ1-2; no definite D call. Germline CDR1 ENHRY, CDR2 SYGVKD. The length of the CDR3 is 11 residues. V dropped 11 bases and J dropped 2 bases, with 9 bases sitting between them. The CDR3 DNA reads as TGTGCCGTCGGAGAGAACTATGGCTACACCTTC. This gives the protein CAVGENYGYTF.

The chain is built from TRBV6-5 and TRBJ2-3; the D is unclear. The V end lost 5 bases, the J end lost 0 bases, and 9 bases lay between the germline ends. There are 14 residues in the CDR3. The V gene's germline CDR1 is MNHEY and CDR2 SVGAGI. The CDR3 sequence: CASSQHPSTDTQYF. DNA of the CDR3: TGTGCCAGCAGTCAACACCCGAGCACAGATACGCAGTATTTT.

This clone was observed a handful of times. The V call is TRBV6-5, the J call TRBJ1-2; D is unresolved. Germline V gene data show CDR1 as MNHEY and CDR2 as SVGAGI. The CDR3 extends over 15 amino acids. Deletions cut 2 bases from V and 7 bases from J, with 17 bases between. The CDR3, as DNA: TGTGCCAGCAGTTACGGTGGAGGAGCTAAGGGTGGCTACACCTTC. Amino acid sequence: CASSYGGGAKGGYTF.

This rearrangement joins TRBV28 to TRBJ1-1, with D possibly matching TRBD1 (5 bases). Trimming shortened V by 1 base and J by 3 bases, and 30 bases separated the two germline ends. Germline V lookup: CDR1 MDHEN, CDR2 SYDVKM. This CDR3 is built from 21 residues. Here the CDR3 reads CASSLFLTSPFQGHWDTEAFF. The CDR3 nucleotides read TGTGCCAGCAGTTTATTCTTAACCTCCCCGTTCCAGGGCCATTGGGACACTGAAGCTTTCTTT.

This clone was detected once. This chain uses TRBV5-1 with TRBJ2-7; D gene ambiguous. The CDR3 totals 14 residues. Trimming stripped 0 bases from V and 3 bases from J, with 10 bases between. From germline, CDR1 is SGHRS and CDR2 YFSETQ. The CDR3 region is CASSLAGTNYEQYF. CDR3 in DNA: TGCGCCAGCAGCTTGGCCGGTACCAACTACGAGCAGTACTTC. Together with reference TRBV5-1 and TRBJ2-7, the CDR3 gives the full variable domain: KAGVTQTPRYLIKTRGQQVTLSCSPISGHRSVSWYQQTPGQGLQFLFEYFSETQRNKGNFPGRFSGRQFSNSRSEMNVSTLELGDSALYLCASSLAGTNYEQYFGPGTRLTVT.

This chain joins TRBV6-1 and TRBJ1-5; 7 bases are shared with TRBD1. The CDR3 is 14 residues long. The ends lost 8 bases at V and 4 bases at J; junction bases unmatched: 8. Germline values: CDR1 MNHNS, CDR2 SASEGT. The CDR3 nucleotides read TGTGCCAGCCTCGGACAGGCCTCGAATCAGCCCCAGCATTTT. Its protein product is CASLGQASNQPQHF.